This note documents a single TCR beta chain sequence. Produced via immunoSEQ multiplex PCR; TCRdb's table is partial and in-frame only. The repertoire holds roughly 130,000 clones, with 88% as singletons. Germline assignment: CDR1 GTSNPN and CDR2 SVGIG (reference sequence). J lost 5 bases, V lost 7 bases, and 1 base had no gene match. CDR3 length: 11 residues. This sample was included in a study of T cell responses to AZD1222 COVID-19 vaccine. This receptor was identified in an adult in good health. J is TRBJ1-2 and V is TRBV30, with 10 bases aligning to TRBD1. The source material was peripheral blood, sampled on day 0 of AZD1222 vaccination. CDR3 sequence: CALGQGYGYTF. The CDR3 nucleotides read TGTGCCTTGGGACAGGGGTATGGCTACACCTTC.